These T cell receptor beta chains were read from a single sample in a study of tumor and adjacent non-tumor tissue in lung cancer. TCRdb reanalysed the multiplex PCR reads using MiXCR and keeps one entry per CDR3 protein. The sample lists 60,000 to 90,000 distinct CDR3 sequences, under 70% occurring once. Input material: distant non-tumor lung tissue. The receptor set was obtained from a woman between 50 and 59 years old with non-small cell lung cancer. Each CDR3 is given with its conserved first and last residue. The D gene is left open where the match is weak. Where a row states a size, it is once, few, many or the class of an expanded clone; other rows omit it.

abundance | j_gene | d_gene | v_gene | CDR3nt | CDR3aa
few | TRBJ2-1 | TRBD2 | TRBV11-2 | TGTGCCAGCAGCTTCGGGACTAGCGGGGATGAGCAATTCTTC | CASSFGTSGDEQFF
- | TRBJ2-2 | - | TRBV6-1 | TGTGCCAGCAGTGGACGGGGGACGGGCACCGGGGAGTTGTTTTTT | CASSGRGTGTGELFF
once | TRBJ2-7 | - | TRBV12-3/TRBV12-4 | TGTGCCAGCAATTTAACAGCGGAACTATACCGAAATGGGTACGAGCAGTACTTC | CASNLTAELYRNGYEQYF
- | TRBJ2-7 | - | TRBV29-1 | TGCAGCGTTGTGCGAGGATACTCCTATGAGCAGTACTTC | CSVVRGYSYEQYF
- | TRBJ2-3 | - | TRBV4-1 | TGCGCCAGCAGCCAGGATCAACATGGTCGGGTCACAGATACGCAGTATTTT | CASSQDQHGRVTDTQYF
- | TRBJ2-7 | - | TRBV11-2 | TGTGCCAGCAGCTTAGAGGCCGGGTACGAGCGGTACTTC | CASSLEAGYERYF
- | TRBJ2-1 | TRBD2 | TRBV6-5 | TGTGCCAGCAGAACCCGGACTAGCGGGTCGGGTGAGCACTTCTTC | CASRTRTSGSGEHFF
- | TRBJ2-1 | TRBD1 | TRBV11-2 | TGTGACAGCAGCTGGATGACAGGGGGACATGAGCAGTTTTTC | CDSSWMTGGHEQFF
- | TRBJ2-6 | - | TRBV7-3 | TGTGCCAGCAGCTTAACGGGGGAAGGGGCTGGGGCCAACGTCCTGACTTTC | CASSLTGEGAGANVLTF
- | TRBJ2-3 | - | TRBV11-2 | TGTGCCAGCAGTTTAAATATGACAGCTACGCAGTATTTT | CASSLNMTATQYF
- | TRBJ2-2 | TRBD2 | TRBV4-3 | TGCGCCAGCAGCCACGATCGCCCCCTTGCAGCGGGAGGGCTCGGGGAGCTGTTTTTT | CASSHDRPLAAGGLGELFF
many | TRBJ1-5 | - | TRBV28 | TGTGCCAGCGGGGTCCACAGCAATCAGCCCCAGCATTTT | CASGVHSNQPQHF
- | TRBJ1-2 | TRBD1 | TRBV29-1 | TGCAGCATCATCGACAGGGATTCCGGTGGCTACACCTTC | CSIIDRDSGGYTF
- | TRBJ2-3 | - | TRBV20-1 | TGCAGTGTTAGGGGAGCTAGCGTGAGCTTTACGCAGTATTTT | CSVRGASVSFTQYF
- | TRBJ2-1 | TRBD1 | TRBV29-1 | TGCAGCCACCACCGCCGGGACAGGGGTGTCAATGAGCAGTTCTTC | CSHHRRDRGVNEQFF
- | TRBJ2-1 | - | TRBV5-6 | TGTGGGAGCAGCTTGGACTGGACAAATTACAATGAGCAGTTCTTC | CGSSLDWTNYNEQFF
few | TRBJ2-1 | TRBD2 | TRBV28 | TGTGCCAGCAGAAATAGCGGGAACGAGCAGTTCTTC | CASRNSGNEQFF
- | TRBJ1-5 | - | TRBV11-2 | TGTGCCAGTAGCTTAGCGTGCCGAAGCAATCAGCCCCAGCGTTTT | CASSLACRSNQPQRF
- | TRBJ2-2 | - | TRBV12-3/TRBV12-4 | TGTGCCAGCAGTTTTTCCCTGGCCGACGGGAAGCTGTTTTTT | CASSFSLADGKLFF
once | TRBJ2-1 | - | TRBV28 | TGTGCCAGCACCTCTCTGGGGCGTAGTCCCTACAATGAGCAGTCCTTC | CASTSLGRSPYNEQSF
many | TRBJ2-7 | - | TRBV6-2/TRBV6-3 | TGTGCCAGCAGGCTGGAGGCCTACGAGCAGTACTTC | CASRLEAYEQYF
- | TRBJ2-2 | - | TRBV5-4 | TGTGCAAACAGCACGGGGACCGAAGGTAGGGGGGAGCTGTTTTTT | CANSTGTEGRGELFF
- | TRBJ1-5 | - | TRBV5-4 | TGTGCCAGCAGCCTGGGACGGAATCAGCCCCAGCAGTTT | CASSLGRNQPQQF
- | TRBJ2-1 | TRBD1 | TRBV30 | TGTGCCTGGAGTGCTGGAGACAGGGTGCAGTTCTTC | CAWSAGDRVQFF
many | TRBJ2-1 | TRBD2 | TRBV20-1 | TGCAGTGCTGTAGCGGGAGGACCCATTAGCAATGAGCAGTTCTTC | CSAVAGGPISNEQFF
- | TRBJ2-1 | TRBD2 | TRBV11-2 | TGTGCCAGCAGCTTATTGCTAGCGGTGAATGAACAATTCTTC | CASSLLLAVNEQFF
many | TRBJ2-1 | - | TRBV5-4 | TGTGCCAGCAGCAAAAGGGACGGAAGCTCCTACAATGAGCAGTTCTTC | CASSKRDGSSYNEQFF
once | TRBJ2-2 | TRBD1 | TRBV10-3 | TGTGCCATCAGTGCAGAACAGGGGGGCACCGGGGAGCTGTTTTTT | CAISAEQGGTGELFF
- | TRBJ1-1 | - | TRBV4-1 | TGCGCCAGCAGCCAAGATCGTAACAGGGCGAGTACTGAAGCTTTCTTT | CASSQDRNRASTEAFF
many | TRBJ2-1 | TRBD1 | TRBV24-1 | TGTGCCACCAGTGATTCCTACAGGGGGCACAATGAGCAGTTCTTC | CATSDSYRGHNEQFF
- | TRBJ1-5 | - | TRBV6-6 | TGCGCCAGCAGTTATAGCCGGGACGCACGACAGCCCCAGCATTTT | CASSYSRDARQPQHF
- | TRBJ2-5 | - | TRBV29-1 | TGCAGCATTCAGGACGGACAAGAGACCCAGTATTTC | CSIQDGQETQYF
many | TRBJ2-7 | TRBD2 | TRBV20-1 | TGCAGTGCTAGAGCAGGGACTAGCGGGAGGGCCCGGTACGAGCAGTACTTC | CSARAGTSGRARYEQYF
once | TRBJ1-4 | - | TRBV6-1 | TGTGCCAGCAGTGAACGCTGGACACCCTCAGATGAAAAACTGTTTTTT | CASSERWTPSDEKLFF
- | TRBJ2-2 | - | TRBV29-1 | TGCAGGGCCACCAACACCGGGGAGCTGCTTTTT | CRATNTGELLF
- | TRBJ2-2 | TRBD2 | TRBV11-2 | TGTGTCAGCAGCTCCGCGGGAGGGCCACGGACCGGGGAGCTGCTTTTT | CVSSSAGGPRTGELLF
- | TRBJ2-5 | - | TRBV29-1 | TGCAGCACCGAATTACACCTACCGCGGGAGACCCAGTACTTC | CSTELHLPRETQYF
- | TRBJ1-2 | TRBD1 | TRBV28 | TGTGTCAGCCGAGAAGTCAGGGGGACTTATGGCTACACCTTC | CVSREVRGTYGYTF
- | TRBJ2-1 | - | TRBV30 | TGTGCCTGGCGCTTTGGTTACAACGGTGAGCAGTTCTTC | CAWRFGYNGEQFF
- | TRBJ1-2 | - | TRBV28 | TGTGCCAGCAGTTTAGGAACGTTAACTAACTATGGCTACACCTTC | CASSLGTLTNYGYTF
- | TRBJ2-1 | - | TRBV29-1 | TGCAGCGTTAAAGATCGACGGACGATCTACAATAAGCAGTTCTTC | CSVKDRRTIYNKQFF
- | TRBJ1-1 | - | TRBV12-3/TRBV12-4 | TGTGCCAGAAGTTGGCCGGGACGGGGGTTCACTGAAGCTTTCTTT | CARSWPGRGFTEAFF
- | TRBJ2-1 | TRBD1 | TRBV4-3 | TGCGCCGGCAGAAACCAAGCTCCGGGACAGGGGTACAATGAGCAGTTCTTC | CAGRNQAPGQGYNEQFF
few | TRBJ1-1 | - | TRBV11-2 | TGTGCCAGCAGCTCCCGACGGAATGCTGAAGCTTTCTTT | CASSSRRNAEAFF
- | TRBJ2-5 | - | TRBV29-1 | TGCAGCGTTGGGGAGGAGATCCAGTACTTC | CSVGEEIQYF
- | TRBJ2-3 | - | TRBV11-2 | TGTGTCAGCAGCGTTGACAAGGAAGATACGCAGTATTTT | CVSSVDKEDTQYF
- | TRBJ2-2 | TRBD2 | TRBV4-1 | TGCGCCAGCAGCCAAGGTTTTAGGCTAGCGGGAGGCGGGGACCTGTTTTTT | CASSQGFRLAGGGDLFF
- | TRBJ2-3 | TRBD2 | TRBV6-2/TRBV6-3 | TGCGCCAGCAGTTACGCGGGAGTAGCTAAAGATACGCAGTATTTT | CASSYAGVAKDTQYF